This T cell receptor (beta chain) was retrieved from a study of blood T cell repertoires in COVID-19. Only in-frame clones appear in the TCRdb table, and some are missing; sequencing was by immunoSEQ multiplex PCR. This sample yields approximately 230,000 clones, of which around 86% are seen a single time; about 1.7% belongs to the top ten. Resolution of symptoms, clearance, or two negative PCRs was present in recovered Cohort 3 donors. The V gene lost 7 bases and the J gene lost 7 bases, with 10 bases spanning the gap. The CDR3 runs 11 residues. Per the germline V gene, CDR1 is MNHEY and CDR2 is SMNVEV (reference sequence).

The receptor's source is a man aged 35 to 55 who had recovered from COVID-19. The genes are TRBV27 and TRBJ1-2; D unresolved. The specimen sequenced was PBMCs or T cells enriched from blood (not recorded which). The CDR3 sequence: CASKGGPGYTF. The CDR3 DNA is TGTGCCAGCAAGGGAGGGCCTGGCTACACCTTC.